Included here is one TCR beta chain sequence, with context. Measured with immunoSEQ multiplex PCR; TCRdb has only the in-frame clones, and not every one. The table has some 720,000 clones, around 87% seen once; the top ten hold 0.0095% to 0.013%. The CDR3 covers 14 residues. V was shortened by 0 bases and J by 7 bases, with 15 bases between the two germline ends. Germline CDR1 and CDR2: GTSNPN and SVGIG (reference sequence). These data are taken from a study of shared T cell receptors in the human thymus. These data are also associated with another study on human thymus T cells.

The TCR was taken from a boy younger than two with a congenital heart defect. Sequences were obtained from thymocytes. V usage is TRBV30 and J usage is TRBJ1-2; a weak D match, TRBD1 (6 bases). CDR3 nucleotides: TGTGCCTGGAGTGTACGGCAGGGGCCGGGTGGCTACACCTTC. Its translation is CAWSVRQGPGGYTF.